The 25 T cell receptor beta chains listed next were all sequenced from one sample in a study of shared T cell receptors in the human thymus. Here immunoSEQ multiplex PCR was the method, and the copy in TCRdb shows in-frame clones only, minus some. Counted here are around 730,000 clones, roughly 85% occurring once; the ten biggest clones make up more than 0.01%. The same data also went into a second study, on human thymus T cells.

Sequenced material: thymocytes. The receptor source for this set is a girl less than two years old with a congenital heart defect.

The CDR3 here is CATSGTGYYPMNTEAFF. In DNA form, the CDR3 reads TGTGCCACCAGCGGGACAGGCTACTACCCCATGAACACTGAAGCTTTCTTT. V and J are TRBV15 and TRBJ1-1; 8 bases are a match to TRBD1. Germline V lookup: CDR1 LNHNV, CDR2 YYDKDF (reference sequence). The V and J ends lost 5 bases and 0 bases, in that order; junction bases with no gene match: 11. The CDR3 loop spans 17 amino acids.

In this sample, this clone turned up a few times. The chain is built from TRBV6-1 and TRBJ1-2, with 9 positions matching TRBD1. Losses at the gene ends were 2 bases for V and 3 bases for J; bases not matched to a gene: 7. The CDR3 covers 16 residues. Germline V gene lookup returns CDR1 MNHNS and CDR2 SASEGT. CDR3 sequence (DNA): TGTGCCAGCAGTGAAATAGGGACAGGGAAGCACTATGGCTACACCTTC. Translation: CASSEIGTGKHYGYTF.

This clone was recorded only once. This CDR3 is CASSTCAKNIQYF. DNA for the CDR3: TGTGCCAGTAGTACTTGTGCCAAAAACATTCAGTACTTC. The chain carries TRBV19 and TRBJ2-4, with D hard to call. The V end lost 4 bases, the J end lost 1 base, and 5 bases lay between the germline ends. The CDR3 runs to 13 residues. CDR1 and CDR2 from the germline V gene are LNHDA and SQIVND (reference sequence).

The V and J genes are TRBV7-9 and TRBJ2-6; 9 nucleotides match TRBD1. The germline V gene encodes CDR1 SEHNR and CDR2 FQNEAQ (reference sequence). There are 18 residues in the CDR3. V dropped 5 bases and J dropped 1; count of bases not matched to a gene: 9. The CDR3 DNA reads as TGTGCCAGCAGCACCCGGGACAGGGCCGCTTCTGGGGCCAACGTCCTGACTTTC. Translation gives CASSTRDRAASGANVLTF. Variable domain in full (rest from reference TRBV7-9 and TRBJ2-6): DTGVSQNPRHKITKRGQNVTFRCDPISEHNRLYWYRQTLGQGPEFLTYFQNEAQLEKSRLLSDRFSAERPKGSFSTLEIQRTEQGDSAMYLCASSTRDRAASGANVLTFGAGSRLTVL.

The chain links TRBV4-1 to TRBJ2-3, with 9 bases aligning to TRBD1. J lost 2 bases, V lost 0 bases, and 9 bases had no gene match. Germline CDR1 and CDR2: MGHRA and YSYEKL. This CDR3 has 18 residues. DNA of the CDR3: TGCGCCAGCAGCCAAGATTCCGGGACAGGGAGAAACACAGATACGCAGTATTTT. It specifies CASSQDSGTGRNTDTQYF.

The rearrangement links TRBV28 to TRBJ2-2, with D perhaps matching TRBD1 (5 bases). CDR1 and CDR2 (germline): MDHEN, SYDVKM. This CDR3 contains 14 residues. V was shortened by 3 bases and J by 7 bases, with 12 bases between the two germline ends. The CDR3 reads CASSLGPAFGELFF. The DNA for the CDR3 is TGTGCCAGCAGTTTGGGGCCTGCCTTCGGGGAGCTGTTTTTT. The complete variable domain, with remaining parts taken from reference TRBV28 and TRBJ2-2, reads DVKVTQSSRYLVKRTGEKVFLECVQDMDHENMFWYRQDPGLGLRLIYFSYDVKMKEKGDIPEGYSVSREKKERFSLILESASTNQTSMYLCASSLGPAFGELFFGEGSRLTVL.

The CDR3, as DNA: TGTGCCAGCAGCCCTGGACAGGGGTTGACAGATACGCAGTATTTT. Encoded protein: CASSPGQGLTDTQYF. This chain links TRBV9 with TRBJ2-3; TRBD1 matches at 9 bases. Germline CDR1 and CDR2: SGDLS and YYNGEE. CDR3 length: 15 amino acids. The V segment lost 4 bases and the J segment 3 bases; nucleotides outside the gene matches: 6.

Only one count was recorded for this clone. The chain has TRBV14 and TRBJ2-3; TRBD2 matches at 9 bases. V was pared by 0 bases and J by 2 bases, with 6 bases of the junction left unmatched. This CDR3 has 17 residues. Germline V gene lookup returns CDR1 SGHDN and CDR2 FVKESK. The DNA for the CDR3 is TGTGCCAGCAGCCAAGATGGTTCTAGCGGGAACACAGATACGCAGTATTTT. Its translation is CASSQDGSSGNTDTQYF.

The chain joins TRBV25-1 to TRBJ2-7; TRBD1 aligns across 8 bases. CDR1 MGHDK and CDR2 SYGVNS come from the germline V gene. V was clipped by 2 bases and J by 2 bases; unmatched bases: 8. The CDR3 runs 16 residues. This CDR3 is CASSELPGQDTYEQYF. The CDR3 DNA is TGTGCCAGCAGTGAACTTCCGGGACAGGATACCTACGAGCAGTACTTC.

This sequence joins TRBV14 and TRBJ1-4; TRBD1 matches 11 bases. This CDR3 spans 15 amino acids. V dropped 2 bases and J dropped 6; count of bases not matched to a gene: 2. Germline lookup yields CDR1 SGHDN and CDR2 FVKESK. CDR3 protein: CASSQQGQGDEKLFF. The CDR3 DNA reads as TGTGCCAGCAGCCAACAGGGACAGGGGGATGAAAAACTGTTTTTT. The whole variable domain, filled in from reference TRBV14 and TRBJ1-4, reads EAGVTQFPSHSVIEKGQTVTLRCDPISGHDNLYWYRRVMGKEIKFLLHFVKESKQDESGMPNNRFLAERTGGTYSTLKVQPAELEDSGVYFCASSQQGQGDEKLFFGSGTQLSVL.

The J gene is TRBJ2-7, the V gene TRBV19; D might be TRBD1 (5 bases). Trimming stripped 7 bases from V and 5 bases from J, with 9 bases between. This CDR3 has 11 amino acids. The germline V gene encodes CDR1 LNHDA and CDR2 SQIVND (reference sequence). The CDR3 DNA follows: TGTGCCAGTAAGGGGTTTGACGAGCAGTACTTC. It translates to CASKGFDEQYF.

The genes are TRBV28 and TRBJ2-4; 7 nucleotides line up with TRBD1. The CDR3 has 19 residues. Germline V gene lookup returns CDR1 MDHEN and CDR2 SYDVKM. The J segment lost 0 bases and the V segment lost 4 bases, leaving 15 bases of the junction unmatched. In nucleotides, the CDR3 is TGTGCCAGCAGTTCTGCGAGGCCGAACAGGGGAGTAGCCAAAAACATTCAGTACTTC. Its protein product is CASSSARPNRGVAKNIQYF.

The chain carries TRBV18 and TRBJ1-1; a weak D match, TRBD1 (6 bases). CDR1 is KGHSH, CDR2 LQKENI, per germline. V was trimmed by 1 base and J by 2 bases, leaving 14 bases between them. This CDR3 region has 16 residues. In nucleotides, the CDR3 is TGTGCCAGCTCACCACTGGGAGGGGGAGATAACACTGAAGCTTTCTTT. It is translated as CASSPLGGGDNTEAFF.

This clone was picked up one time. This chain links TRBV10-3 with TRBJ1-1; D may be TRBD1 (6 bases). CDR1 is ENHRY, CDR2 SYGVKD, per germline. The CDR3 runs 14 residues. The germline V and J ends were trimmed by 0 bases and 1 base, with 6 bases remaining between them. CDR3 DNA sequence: TGTGCCATCAGTGAGTCGACAGGGAACACTGAAGCTTTCTTT. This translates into CAISESTGNTEAFF.

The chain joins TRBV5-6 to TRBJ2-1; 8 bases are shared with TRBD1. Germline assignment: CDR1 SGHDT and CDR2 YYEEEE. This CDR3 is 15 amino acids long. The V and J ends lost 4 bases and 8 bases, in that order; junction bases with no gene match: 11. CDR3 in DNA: TGTGCCAGCAGCATCGGGACAGGTAGGGGTGATGAGCAGTTCTTC. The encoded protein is CASSIGTGRGDEQFF.

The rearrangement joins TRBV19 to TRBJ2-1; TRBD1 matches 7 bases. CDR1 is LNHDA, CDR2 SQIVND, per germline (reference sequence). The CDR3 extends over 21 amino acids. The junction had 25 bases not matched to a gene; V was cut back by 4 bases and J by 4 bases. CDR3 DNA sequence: TGTGCCAGTAGTAGAGTCCGACAGGGAAGGCTTACGGGCTATTCTTACAATGAGCAGTTCTTC. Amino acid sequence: CASSRVRQGRLTGYSYNEQFF.

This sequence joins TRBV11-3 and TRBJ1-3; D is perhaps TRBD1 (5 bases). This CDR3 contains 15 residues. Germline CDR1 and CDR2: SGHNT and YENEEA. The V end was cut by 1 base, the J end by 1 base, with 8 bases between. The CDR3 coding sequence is TGTGCCAGCAGCTTAGTTTCAGGGTCTGGAAACACCATATATTTT. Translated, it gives CASSLVSGSGNTIYF.

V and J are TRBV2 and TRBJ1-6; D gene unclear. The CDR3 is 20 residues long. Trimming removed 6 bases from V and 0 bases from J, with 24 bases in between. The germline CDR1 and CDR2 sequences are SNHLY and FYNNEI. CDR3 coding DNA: TGTGCCAGCAGGGATCCGGGTCGATCCCGGGAAGGCTCCTATAATTCACCCCTCCACTTT. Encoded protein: CASRDPGRSREGSYNSPLHF.

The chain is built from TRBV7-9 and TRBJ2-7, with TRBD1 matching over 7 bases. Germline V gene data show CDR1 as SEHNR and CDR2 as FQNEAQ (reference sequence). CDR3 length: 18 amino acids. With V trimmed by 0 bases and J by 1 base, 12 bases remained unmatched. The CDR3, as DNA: TGTGCCAGCAGCTTAGCGGATCAAACAGGGGACCCATCCTACGAGCAGTACTTC. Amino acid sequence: CASSLADQTGDPSYEQYF.

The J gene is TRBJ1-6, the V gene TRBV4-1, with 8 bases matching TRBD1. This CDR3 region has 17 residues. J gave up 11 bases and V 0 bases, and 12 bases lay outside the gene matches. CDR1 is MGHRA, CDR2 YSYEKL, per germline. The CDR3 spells CASSQENRQGLRAPLHF. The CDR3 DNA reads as TGCGCCAGCAGCCAAGAGAACCGACAGGGGCTCAGGGCACCCCTCCACTTT.

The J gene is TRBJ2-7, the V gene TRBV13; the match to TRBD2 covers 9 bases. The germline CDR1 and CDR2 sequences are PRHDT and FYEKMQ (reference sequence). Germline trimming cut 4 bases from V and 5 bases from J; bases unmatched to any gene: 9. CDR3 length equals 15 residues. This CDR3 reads CASSCAGTSWNEQYF. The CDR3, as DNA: TGTGCCAGCAGCTGCGCCGGGACTAGCTGGAACGAGCAGTACTTC.

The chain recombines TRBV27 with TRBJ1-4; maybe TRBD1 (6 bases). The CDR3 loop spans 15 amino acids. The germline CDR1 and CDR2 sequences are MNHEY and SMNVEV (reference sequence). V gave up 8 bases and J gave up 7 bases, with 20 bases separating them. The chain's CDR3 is CASGGGGGNTEKLFF. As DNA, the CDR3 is TGTGCCAGCGGGGGGGGAGGGGGGAATACTGAAAAACTGTTTTTT.

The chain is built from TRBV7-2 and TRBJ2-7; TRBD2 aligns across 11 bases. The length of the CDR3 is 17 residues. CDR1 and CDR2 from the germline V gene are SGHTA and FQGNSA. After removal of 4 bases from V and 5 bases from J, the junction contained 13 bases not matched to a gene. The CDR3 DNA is TGTGCCAGCAGCTCACCCAGGGTAGCGGGGGGGCCCGACGAGCAGTACTTC. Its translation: CASSSPRVAGGPDEQYF. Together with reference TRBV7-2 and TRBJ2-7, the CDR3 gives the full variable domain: GAGVSQSPSNKVTEKGKDVELRCDPISGHTALYWYRQSLGQGLEFLIYFQGNSAPDKSGLPSDRFSAERTGGSVSTLTIQRTQQEDSAVYLCASSSPRVAGGPDEQYFGPGTRLTVT.

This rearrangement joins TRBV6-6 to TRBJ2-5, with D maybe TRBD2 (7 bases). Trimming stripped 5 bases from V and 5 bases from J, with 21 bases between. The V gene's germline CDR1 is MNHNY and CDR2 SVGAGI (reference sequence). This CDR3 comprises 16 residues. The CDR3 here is CASSVRPGGAQETQYF. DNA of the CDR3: TGTGCCAGCAGTGTACGCCCTGGGGGGGCCCAGGAGACCCAGTACTTC.

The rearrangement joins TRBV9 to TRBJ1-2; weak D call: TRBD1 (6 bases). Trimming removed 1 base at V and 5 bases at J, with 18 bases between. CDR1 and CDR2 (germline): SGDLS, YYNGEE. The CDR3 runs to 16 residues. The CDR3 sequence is CASSVRGAPYAYGYTF. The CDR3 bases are TGTGCCAGCAGCGTACGGGGGGCCCCCTATGCTTATGGCTACACCTTC.